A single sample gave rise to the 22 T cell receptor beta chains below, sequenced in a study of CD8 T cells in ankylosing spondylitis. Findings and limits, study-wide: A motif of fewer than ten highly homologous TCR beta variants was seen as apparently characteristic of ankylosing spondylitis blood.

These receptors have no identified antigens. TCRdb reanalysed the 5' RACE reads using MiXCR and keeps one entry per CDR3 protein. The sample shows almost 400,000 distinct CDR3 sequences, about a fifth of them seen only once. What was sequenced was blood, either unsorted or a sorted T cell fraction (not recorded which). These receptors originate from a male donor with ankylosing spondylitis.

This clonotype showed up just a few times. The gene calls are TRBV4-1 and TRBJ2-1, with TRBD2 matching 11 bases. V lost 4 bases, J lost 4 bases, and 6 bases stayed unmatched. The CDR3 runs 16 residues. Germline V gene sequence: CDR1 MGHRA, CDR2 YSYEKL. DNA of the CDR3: TGCGCCAGCAGCCGGTGGACTAGCGGGTTGTACAATGAGCAGTTCTTC. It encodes CASSRWTSGLYNEQFF.

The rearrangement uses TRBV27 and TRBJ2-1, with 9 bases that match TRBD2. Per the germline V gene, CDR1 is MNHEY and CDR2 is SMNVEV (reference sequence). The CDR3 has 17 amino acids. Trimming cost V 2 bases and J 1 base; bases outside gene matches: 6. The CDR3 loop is CASSLRPGLASYNEQFF. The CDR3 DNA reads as TGTGCCAGCAGTTTAAGGCCGGGACTAGCATCCTACAATGAGCAGTTCTTC.

CDR3 nucleotide sequence: TGCGCCAGCAGCCAAGAGAAGTTTGCAGGACGCTTAGCTGGGGCCAACGTCCTGACTTTC. Its protein is CASSQEKFAGRLAGANVLTF. V usage is TRBV4-1 and J usage is TRBJ2-6, with no clear D. Per the germline V gene, CDR1 is MGHRA and CDR2 is YSYEKL. V gave up 0 bases and J gave up 2 bases, with 20 bases separating them. This CDR3 is built from 20 residues.

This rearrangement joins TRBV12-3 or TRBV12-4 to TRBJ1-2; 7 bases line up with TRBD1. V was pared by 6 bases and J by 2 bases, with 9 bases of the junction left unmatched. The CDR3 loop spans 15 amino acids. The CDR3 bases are TGTGCCAGCAGCCTCCGGGAGGGGGCGAACTATGGCTACACCTTC. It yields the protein CASSLREGANYGYTF.

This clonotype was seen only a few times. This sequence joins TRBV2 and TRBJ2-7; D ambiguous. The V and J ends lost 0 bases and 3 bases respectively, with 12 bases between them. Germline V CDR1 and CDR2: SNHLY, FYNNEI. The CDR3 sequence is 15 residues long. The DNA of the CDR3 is TGTGCCAGCAGTGAAGCATCCGGCAGGAGCTACGAGCAGTACTTC. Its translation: CASSEASGRSYEQYF.

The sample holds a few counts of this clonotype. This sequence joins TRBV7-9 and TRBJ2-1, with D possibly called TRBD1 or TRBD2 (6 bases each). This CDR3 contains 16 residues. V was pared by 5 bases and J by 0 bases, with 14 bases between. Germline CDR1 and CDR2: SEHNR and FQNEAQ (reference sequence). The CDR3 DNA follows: TGTGCCAGCAGCCCCCCGGGGGCTCGCTCCTACAATGAGCAGTTCTTC. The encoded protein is CASSPPGARSYNEQFF.

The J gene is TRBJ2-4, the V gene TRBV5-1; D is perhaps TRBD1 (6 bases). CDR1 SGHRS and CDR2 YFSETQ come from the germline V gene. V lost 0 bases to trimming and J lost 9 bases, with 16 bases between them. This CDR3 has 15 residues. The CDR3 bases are TGCGCCAGCAGCTTGGGACAGGTCTCTGGTAGCATTCAGTACTTC. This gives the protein CASSLGQVSGSIQYF.

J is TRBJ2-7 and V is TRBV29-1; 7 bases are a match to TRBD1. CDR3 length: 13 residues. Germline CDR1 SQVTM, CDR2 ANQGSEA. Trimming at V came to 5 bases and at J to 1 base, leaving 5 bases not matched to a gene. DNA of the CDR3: TGCAGCGTTTCCAAGGGACAGTCCTACGAGCAGTACTTC. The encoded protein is CSVSKGQSYEQYF.

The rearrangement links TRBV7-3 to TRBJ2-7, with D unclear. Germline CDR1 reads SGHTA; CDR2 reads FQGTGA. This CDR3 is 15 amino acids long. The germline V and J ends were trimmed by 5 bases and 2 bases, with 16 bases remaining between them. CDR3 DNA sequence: TGTGCCAGCAGCCCCGGAATGGGCGGTGCCTACGAGCAGTACTTC. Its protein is CASSPGMGGAYEQYF.

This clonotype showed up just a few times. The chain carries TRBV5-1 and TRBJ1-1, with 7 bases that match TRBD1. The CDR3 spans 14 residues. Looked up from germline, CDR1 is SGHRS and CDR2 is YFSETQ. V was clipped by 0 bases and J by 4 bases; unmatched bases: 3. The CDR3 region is CASSLERDSTEAFF. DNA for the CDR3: TGCGCCAGCAGCTTGGAGAGGGACAGCACTGAAGCTTTCTTT. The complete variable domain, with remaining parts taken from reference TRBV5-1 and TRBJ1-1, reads KAGVTQTPRYLIKTRGQQVTLSCSPISGHRSVSWYQQTPGQGLQFLFEYFSETQRNKGNFPGRFSGRQFSNSRSEMNVSTLELGDSALYLCASSLERDSTEAFFGQGTRLTVV.

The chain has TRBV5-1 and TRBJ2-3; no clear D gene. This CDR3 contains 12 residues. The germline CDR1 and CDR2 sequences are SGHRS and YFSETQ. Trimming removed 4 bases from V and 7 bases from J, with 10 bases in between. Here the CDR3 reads CASSLTFNTQYF. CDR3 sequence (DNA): TGCGCCAGCAGCCTGACTTTCAATACGCAGTATTTT.

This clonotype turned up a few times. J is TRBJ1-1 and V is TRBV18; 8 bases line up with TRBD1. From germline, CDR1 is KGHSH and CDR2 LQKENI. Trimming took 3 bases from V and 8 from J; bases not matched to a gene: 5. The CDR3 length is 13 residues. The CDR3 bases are TGTGCCAGCTCACCTAGGACAGGGCACGAAGCTTTCTTT. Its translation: CASSPRTGHEAFF.

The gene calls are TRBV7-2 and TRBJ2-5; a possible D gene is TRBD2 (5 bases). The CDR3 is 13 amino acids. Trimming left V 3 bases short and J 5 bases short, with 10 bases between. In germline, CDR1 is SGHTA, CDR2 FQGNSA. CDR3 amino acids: CASSLEARETQYF. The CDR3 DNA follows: TGTGCCAGCAGCTTGGAGGCGAGGGAGACCCAGTACTTC.

CDR3 in amino acids: CASSLWGNINQPQHF. Here the CDR3 DNA reads TGTGCCAGCAGTTTGTGGGGAAATATTAATCAGCCCCAGCATTTT. V gene TRBV27 combines with J gene TRBJ1-5; D is unresolved. CDR1 and CDR2 (germline): MNHEY, SMNVEV (reference sequence). V lost 3 bases and J 4 bases, leaving 13 bases between the germline ends. The CDR3 is 15 residues long.

The CDR3 loop is CASTWGNTDTQYF. DNA of the CDR3: TGTGCCAGCACTTGGGGAAACACAGATACGCAGTATTTT. The V and J genes are TRBV2 and TRBJ2-3; D unresolved. Germline CDR1 and CDR2: SNHLY and FYNNEI. Deletions cut 7 bases from V and 2 bases from J, with 10 bases between. The length of the CDR3 is 13 residues.

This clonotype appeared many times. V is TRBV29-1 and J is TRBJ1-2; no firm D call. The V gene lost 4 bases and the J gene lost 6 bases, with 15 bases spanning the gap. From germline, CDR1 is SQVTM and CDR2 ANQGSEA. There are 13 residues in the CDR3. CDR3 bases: TGCAGCGTTGTGGACCGTTTCAACAATGGCTACACCTTC. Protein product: CSVVDRFNNGYTF.

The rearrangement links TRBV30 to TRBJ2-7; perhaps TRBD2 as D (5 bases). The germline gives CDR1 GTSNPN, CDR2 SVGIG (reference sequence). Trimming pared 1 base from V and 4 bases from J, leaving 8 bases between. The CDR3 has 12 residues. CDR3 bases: TGTGCCTGGAGTGCCGGGGTTTACGAGCAGTACTTC. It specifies CAWSAGVYEQYF.

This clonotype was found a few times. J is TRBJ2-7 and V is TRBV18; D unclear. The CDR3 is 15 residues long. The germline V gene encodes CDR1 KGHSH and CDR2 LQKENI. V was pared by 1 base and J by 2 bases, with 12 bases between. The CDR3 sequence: CASSPQNLETYEQYF. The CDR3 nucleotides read TGTGCCAGCTCACCACAAAACTTGGAGACCTACGAGCAGTACTTC.

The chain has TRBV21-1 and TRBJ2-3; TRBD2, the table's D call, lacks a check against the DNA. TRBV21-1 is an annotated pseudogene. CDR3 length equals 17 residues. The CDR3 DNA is TGTGCCAGCAGCACCGAGACTAGCGGGACGAACACAGATACGCAGTATTTT. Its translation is CASSTETSGTNTDTQYF.

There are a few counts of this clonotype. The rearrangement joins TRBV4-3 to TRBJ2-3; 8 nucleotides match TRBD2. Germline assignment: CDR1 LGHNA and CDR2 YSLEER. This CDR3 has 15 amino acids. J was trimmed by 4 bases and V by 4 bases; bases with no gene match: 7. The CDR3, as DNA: TGCGCCAGCAGCCGGAGCGGGAGAGTCGCAGATACGCAGTATTTT. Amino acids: CASSRSGRVADTQYF.

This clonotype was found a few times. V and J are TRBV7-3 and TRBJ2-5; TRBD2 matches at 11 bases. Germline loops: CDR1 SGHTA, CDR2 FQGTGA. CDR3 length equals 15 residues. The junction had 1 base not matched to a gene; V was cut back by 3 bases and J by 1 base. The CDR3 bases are TGTGCCAGCAGCTTGACTAGCGGGACCCAAGAGACCCAGTACTTC. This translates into CASSLTSGTQETQYF.

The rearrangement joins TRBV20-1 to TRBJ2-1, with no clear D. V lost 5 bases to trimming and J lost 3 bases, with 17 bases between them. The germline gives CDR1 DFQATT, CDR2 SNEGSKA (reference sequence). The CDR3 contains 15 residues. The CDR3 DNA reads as TGCAGTGCTCACGCCACTCGGCCCAACTACAATGAGCAGTTCTTC. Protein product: CSAHATRPNYNEQFF.